Detailed here is one T cell receptor (beta chain). Its antigen is not known. The CDR3 sequence is 14 residues long. Germline CDR1 reads SGHTA; CDR2 reads FQGNSA. V was shortened by 3 bases and J by 7 bases, with 13 bases between the two germline ends. This entry belongs to a study of response to subunit inactivated influenza vaccine. Study findings and constraints: T cells newly recruited by each seasonal influenza vaccination are few, the authors suggested.

MiXCR, run by TCRdb on the RT-PCR reads, gives a single entry per CDR3 protein. This table holds 860,000 or so distinct CDR3 sequences, over 20% found once. The chain combines TRBV7-2 with TRBJ2-1; the D call may be TRBD1 or TRBD2 (5 bases each). The receptor's source is a man aged 50 to 60 who received an inactivated influenza vaccine. The input for sequencing was PBMCs from blood, taken 4 to 6 days after vaccination. CDR3 region: CASSFNEGWNEQFF. Written as DNA, the CDR3 is TGTGCCAGCAGCTTTAACGAGGGGTGGAATGAGCAGTTCTTC.